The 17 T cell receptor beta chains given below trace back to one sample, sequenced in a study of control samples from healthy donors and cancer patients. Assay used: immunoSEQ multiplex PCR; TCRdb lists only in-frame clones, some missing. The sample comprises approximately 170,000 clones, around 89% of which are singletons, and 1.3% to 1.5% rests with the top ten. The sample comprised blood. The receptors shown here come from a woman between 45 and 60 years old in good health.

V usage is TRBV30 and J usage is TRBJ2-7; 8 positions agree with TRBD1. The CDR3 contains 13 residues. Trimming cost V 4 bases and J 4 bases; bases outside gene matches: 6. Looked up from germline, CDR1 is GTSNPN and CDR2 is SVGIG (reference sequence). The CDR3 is CAWTLTGAYEQYF. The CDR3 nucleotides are TGTGCCTGGACCTTGACAGGGGCTTACGAGCAGTACTTC.

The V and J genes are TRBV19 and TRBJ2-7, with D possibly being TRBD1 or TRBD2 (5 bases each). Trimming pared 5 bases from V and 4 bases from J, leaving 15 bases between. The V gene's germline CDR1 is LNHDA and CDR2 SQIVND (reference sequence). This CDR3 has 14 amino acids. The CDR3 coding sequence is TGTGCCAGTAGTTTCCGGGACCGTTTATACGAGCAGTACTTC. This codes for CASSFRDRLYEQYF.

The CDR3 spells CASHLGGSHLEKLFF. The CDR3 coding sequence is TGTGCCAGCCACCTGGGGGGCAGCCACCTTGAAAAACTGTTTTTT. The chain is built from TRBV28 and TRBJ1-4; D possibly corresponds to TRBD1 (6 bases). V was trimmed by 8 bases and J by 7 bases, leaving 20 bases between them. The CDR3 runs 15 residues. CDR1 and CDR2 (germline): MDHEN, SYDVKM.

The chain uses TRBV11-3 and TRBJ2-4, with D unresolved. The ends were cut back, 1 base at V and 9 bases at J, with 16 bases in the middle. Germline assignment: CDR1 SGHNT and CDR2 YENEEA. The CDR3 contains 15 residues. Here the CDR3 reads CASSLGSAASGIQYF. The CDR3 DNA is TGTGCCAGCAGCTTAGGGTCTGCCGCGTCTGGCATTCAGTACTTC. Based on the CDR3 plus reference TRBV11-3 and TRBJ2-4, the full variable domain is EAGVVQSPRYKIIEKKQPVAFWCNPISGHNTLYWYLQNLGQGPELLIRYENEEAVDDSQLPKDRFSAERLKGVDSTLKIQPAELGDSAVYLCASSLGSAASGIQYFGAGTRLSVL.

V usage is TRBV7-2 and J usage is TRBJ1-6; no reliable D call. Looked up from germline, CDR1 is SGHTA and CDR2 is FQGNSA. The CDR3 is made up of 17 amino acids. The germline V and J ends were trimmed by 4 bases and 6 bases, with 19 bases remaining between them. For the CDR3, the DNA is TGTGCCAGCAGCTCCGACATCTCCCCACGTAGTAATTCACCCCTCCACTTT. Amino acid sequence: CASSSDISPRSNSPLHF.

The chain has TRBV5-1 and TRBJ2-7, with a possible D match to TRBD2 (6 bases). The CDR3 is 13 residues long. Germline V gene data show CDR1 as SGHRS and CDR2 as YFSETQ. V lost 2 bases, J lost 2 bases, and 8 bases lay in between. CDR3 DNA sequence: TGCGCCAGCAGCTTCGGGGGAACCTACGAGCAGTACTTC. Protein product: CASSFGGTYEQYF.

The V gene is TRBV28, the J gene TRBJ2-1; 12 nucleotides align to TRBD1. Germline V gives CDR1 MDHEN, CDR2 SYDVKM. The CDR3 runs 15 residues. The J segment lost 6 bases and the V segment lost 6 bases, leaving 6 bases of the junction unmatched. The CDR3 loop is CASRSTGQGANEQFF. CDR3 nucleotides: TGTGCCAGCAGGAGTACGGGACAGGGGGCCAATGAGCAGTTCTTC. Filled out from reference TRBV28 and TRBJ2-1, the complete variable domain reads DVKVTQSSRYLVKRTGEKVFLECVQDMDHENMFWYRQDPGLGLRLIYFSYDVKMKEKGDIPEGYSVSREKKERFSLILESASTNQTSMYLCASRSTGQGANEQFFGPGTRLTVL.

This CDR3 is CASSVMDQETQYF. CDR3 DNA sequence: TGTGCCAGCAGCGTAATGGACCAAGAGACCCAGTACTTC. The V and J genes are TRBV9 and TRBJ2-5; no clear D. Trimming shortened V by 1 base and J by 0 bases, and 4 bases separated the two germline ends. The CDR3 length is 13 residues. CDR1 is SGDLS and CDR2 is YYNGEE in the germline V gene.

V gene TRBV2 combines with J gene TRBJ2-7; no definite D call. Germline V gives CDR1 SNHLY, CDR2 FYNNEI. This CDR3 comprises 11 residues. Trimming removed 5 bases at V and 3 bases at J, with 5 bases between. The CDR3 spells CASSPNYEQYF. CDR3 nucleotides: TGTGCCAGCAGTCCTAACTACGAGCAGTACTTC.

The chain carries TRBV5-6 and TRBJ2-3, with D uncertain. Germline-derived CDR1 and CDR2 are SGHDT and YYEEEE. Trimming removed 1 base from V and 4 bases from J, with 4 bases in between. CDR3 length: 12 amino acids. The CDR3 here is CASSLLPDTQYF. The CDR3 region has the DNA TGTGCCAGCAGCTTGCTCCCAGATACGCAGTATTTT.

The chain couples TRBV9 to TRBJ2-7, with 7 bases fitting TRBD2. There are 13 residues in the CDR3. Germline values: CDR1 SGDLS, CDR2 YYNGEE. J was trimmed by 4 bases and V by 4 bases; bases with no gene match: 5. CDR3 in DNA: TGTGCCAGCAGCCCCTCGGGAGGTTACGAGCAGTACTTC. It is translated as CASSPSGGYEQYF. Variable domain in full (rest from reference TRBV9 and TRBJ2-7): DSGVTQTPKHLITATGQRVTLRCSPRSGDLSVYWYQQSLDQGLQFLIQYYNGEERAKGNILERFSAQQFPDLHSELNLSSLELGDSALYFCASSPSGGYEQYFGPGTRLTVT.

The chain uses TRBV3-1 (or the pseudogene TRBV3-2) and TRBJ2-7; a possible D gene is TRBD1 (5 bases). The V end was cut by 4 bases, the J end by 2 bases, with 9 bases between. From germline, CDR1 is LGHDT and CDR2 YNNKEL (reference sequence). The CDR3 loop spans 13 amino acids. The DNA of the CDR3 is TGTGCCAGCAGCCTTCGACAGACCTACGAGCAGTACTTC. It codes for CASSLRQTYEQYF.

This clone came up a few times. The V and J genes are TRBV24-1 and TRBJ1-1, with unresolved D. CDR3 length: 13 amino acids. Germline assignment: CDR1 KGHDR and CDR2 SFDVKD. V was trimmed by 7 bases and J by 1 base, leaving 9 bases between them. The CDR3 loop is CATRNPRNTEAFF. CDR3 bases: TGTGCCACCAGGAACCCCAGGAACACTGAAGCTTTCTTT.

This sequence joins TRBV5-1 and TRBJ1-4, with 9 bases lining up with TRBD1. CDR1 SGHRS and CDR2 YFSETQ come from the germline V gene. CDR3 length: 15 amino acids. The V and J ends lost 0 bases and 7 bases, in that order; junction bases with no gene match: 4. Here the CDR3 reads CASSLGDRDFEKLFF. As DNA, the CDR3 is TGCGCCAGCAGCTTGGGGGACAGGGACTTTGAAAAACTGTTTTTT.

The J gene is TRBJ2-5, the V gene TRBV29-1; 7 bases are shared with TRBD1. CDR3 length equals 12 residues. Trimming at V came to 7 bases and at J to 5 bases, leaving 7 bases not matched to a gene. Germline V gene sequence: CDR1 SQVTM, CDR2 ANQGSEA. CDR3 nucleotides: TGCAGCGCGTACAGGGGCCGTGAGACCCAGTACTTC. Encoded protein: CSAYRGRETQYF.

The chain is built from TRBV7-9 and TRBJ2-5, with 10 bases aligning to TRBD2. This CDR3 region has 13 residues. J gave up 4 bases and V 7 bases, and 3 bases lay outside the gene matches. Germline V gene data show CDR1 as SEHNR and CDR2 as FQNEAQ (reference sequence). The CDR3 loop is CASKREGGETQYF. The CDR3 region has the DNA TGTGCCAGCAAGCGGGAGGGGGGAGAGACCCAGTACTTC.

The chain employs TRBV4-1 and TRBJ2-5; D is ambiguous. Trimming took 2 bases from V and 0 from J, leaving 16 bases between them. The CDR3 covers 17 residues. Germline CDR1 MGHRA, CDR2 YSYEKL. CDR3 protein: CASSQPPRTQDQETQYF. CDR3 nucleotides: TGCGCCAGCAGCCAACCTCCCCGGACGCAAGACCAAGAGACCCAGTACTTC.